This T cell receptor (beta chain) is from a study of cytomegalovirus exposure and HLA in healthy donors. Whole-study context: Approximately 180 million T cells yielded 120 million or so unique TCR beta sequences, as an earlier analysis found.

Participants comprised healthy donors of bone marrow. Looked up from germline, CDR1 is MNHEY and CDR2 is SVGAGI. The CDR3 has 15 residues. The sample holds a few counts of this clone. The primer mix had 60 Vbeta and 13 Jbeta primers. This table comes from immunoSEQ multiplex PCR, and its TCRdb copy is limited to in-frame clones, with some not included. The table lists around 110,000 clones, 9% to 10% of them singletons. V is TRBV6-5 and J is TRBJ2-5, with 8 positions matching TRBD1. The end of the DNA is better explained by TRBJ2-7, so the J call may be wrong. Sequencing input: PBMCs. The sequence was obtained from a man aged 25 to 40 in good health and CMV-seronegative. The CDR3 DNA reads as TGTGCCAGCAGCGACCCGGGACAGGTACCCTACGAGCAGTACTTC. This translates into CASSDPGQVPYEQYF.